Shown below are 27 T cell receptor beta chains from a single sample sequenced in a study of T-cell reconstitution after alpha-beta-depleted transplantation in children. Preparation of the TCRbeta library used unique molecular identifiers. TCRdb passed the PCR reads through MiXCR, listing each CDR3 protein once. Of about 270,000 distinct CDR3 sequences listed, more than 8% were seen once; the top ten hold 9.5% to 13%. The material sequenced was PBMCs from the stem cell graft donor, taken from the stem cell graft. These receptors were obtained from a human donor who donated a stem cell graft to a child with SCID.

This clonotype has a handful of counts. The chain recombines TRBV7-3 with TRBJ2-6; D remains ambiguous. CDR3 length equals 15 residues. The germline V and J ends were trimmed by 0 bases and 2 bases, with 5 bases remaining between them. CDR1 is SGHTA and CDR2 is FQGTGA in the germline V gene. The CDR3 DNA sequence: TGTGCCAGCAGCTTAACCTCGGCTGGGGCCAACGTCCTGACTTTC. Translated, it gives CASSLTSAGANVLTF.

The chain combines TRBV20-1 with TRBJ2-1; D perhaps matches TRBD1 (6 bases). V lost 0 bases to trimming and J lost 0 bases, with 18 bases between them. There are 18 residues in the CDR3. Germline CDR1 DFQATT, CDR2 SNEGSKA (reference sequence). CDR3 residues: CSARDSTVTGSSYNEQFF. CDR3 sequence (DNA): TGCAGTGCTAGAGATAGTACTGTTACAGGGAGCTCCTACAATGAGCAGTTCTTC.

In its sample, this clonotype was seen a few times. The chain links TRBV5-1 to TRBJ1-1; D is unclear. Germline loops: CDR1 SGHRS, CDR2 YFSETQ. Trimming took 4 bases from V and 1 from J, leaving 8 bases between them. CDR3 length equals 13 residues. This CDR3 reads CASSAMENTEAFF. The CDR3 nucleotides are TGCGCCAGCAGCGCCATGGAGAACACTGAAGCTTTCTTT.

The V gene is TRBV28, the J gene TRBJ1-1; D is perhaps TRBD1 (5 bases). This CDR3 spans 16 amino acids. Germline-derived CDR1 and CDR2 are MDHEN and SYDVKM. V lost 8 bases, J lost 4 bases, and 23 bases lay in between. DNA of the CDR3: TGTGCCAGCCAGTTTAGTCTGGGGACCGGGAGCACTGAAGCTTTCTTT. As protein: CASQFSLGTGSTEAFF.

This clonotype was counted only a few times. The chain recombines TRBV7-6 with TRBJ2-7; D possibly matches TRBD1 or TRBD2 (5 bases each). The V and J ends lost 5 bases and 0 bases respectively, with 14 bases between them. Per the germline V gene, CDR1 is SGHVS and CDR2 is FNYEAQ. The CDR3 sequence is 15 residues long. The CDR3 loop is CASSQRRDPSYEQYF. In DNA form, the CDR3 reads TGTGCCAGCAGCCAGCGCCGGGACCCCTCCTACGAGCAGTACTTC.

The rearrangement uses TRBV25-1 and TRBJ2-5; D not resolved. The germline V and J ends were trimmed by 3 bases and 5 bases, with 16 bases remaining between them. CDR3 length: 15 residues. The germline V gene has CDR1 MGHDK and CDR2 SYGVNS. The CDR3 nucleotides read TGTGCCAGCAGTGAGGGATTGGCGTTGTCGGAGACCCAGTACTTC. Translated, it gives CASSEGLALSETQYF.

This chain joins TRBV5-1 and TRBJ2-3; D remains ambiguous. V dropped 0 bases and J dropped 3 bases, with 2 bases sitting between them. CDR1 and CDR2 from the germline V gene are SGHRS and YFSETQ. The CDR3 is made up of 12 amino acids. CDR3 nucleotides: TGCGCCAGCAGCTTGGATACAGATACGCAGTATTTT. This gives the protein CASSLDTDTQYF. The full variable domain, in which reference TRBV5-1 and TRBJ2-3 provide the parts outside the CDR3, is KAGVTQTPRYLIKTRGQQVTLSCSPISGHRSVSWYQQTPGQGLQFLFEYFSETQRNKGNFPGRFSGRQFSNSRSEMNVSTLELGDSALYLCASSLDTDTQYFGPGTRLTVL.

This clonotype was detected ten times or more. This chain joins TRBV5-1 and TRBJ1-6; 9 nucleotides agree with TRBD1. The germline V gene encodes CDR1 SGHRS and CDR2 YFSETQ. The J segment lost 6 bases and the V segment lost 4 bases, leaving 5 bases of the junction unmatched. The CDR3 sequence is 15 residues long. In DNA form, the CDR3 reads TGCGCCAGCAGCCCGGCGGGACAGGGTAATTCACCCCTCCACTTT. Protein sequence: CASSPAGQGNSPLHF.

This clonotype was counted a few times. The CDR3 DNA follows: TGCGCCAGCAGCTTACGGCTAATGGCCTACGAGCAGTACTTC. Its translation is CASSLRLMAYEQYF. The chain carries TRBV5-1 and TRBJ2-7; D is uncertain. This CDR3 contains 14 residues. In germline, CDR1 is SGHRS, CDR2 YFSETQ. V was clipped by 2 bases and J by 2 bases, with 11 bases between them.

The J gene is TRBJ2-5, the V gene TRBV7-9; 7 nucleotides agree with TRBD2. The CDR3 has 16 residues. Per germline, CDR1 SEHNR and CDR2 FQNEAQ (reference sequence). V lost 5 bases and J lost 0; bases outside the gene matches: 9. The CDR3 reads CASSKRGGQNQETQYF. Written as DNA, the CDR3 is TGTGCCAGCAGCAAGAGGGGAGGGCAGAACCAAGAGACCCAGTACTTC.

The rearrangement joins TRBV5-5 to TRBJ2-5; D might be TRBD1 (6 bases). V gave up 4 bases and J gave up 3 bases, with 13 bases separating them. Germline lookup yields CDR1 SGHKS and CDR2 YYEKEE (reference sequence). The CDR3 totals 14 residues. The CDR3 nucleotides read TGTGCCAGCAGCGTCGGACAGACCAAAGAGACCCAGTACTTC. Translating it yields CASSVGQTKETQYF.

The V call is TRBV6-5, the J call TRBJ2-1; D possibly corresponds to TRBD1 (6 bases). CDR3 length equals 17 residues. The V gene lost 0 bases and the J gene lost 4 bases, with 16 bases spanning the gap. Per germline, CDR1 MNHEY and CDR2 SVGAGI. DNA for the CDR3: TGTGCCAGCAGTTACTCTCTTATGGCAGGGGTTTACAATGAGCAGTTCTTC. This translates into CASSYSLMAGVYNEQFF.

The gene calls are TRBV5-6 and TRBJ1-5; possibly TRBD1 for D (6 bases). Germline CDR1 is SGHDT and CDR2 is YYEEEE. Deletions cut 2 bases from V and 4 bases from J, with 10 bases between. The CDR3 has 14 residues. CDR3 loop: CASSLMGANQPQHF. As DNA, the CDR3 is TGTGCCAGCAGCTTAATGGGGGCAAATCAGCCCCAGCATTTT.

The table lists this clonotype with a few counts. The chain joins TRBV5-5 to TRBJ1-2; D is unresolved. There are 13 residues in the CDR3. Trimming took 4 bases from V and 2 from J, leaving 9 bases between them. Per the germline V gene, CDR1 is SGHKS and CDR2 is YYEKEE (reference sequence). CDR3 nucleotides: TGTGCCAGCAGCCCGTGGGTCAACTATGGCTACACCTTC. Amino acids: CASSPWVNYGYTF.

This clonotype was observed many times. The chain employs TRBV12-3 or TRBV12-4 and TRBJ2-1; D perhaps matches TRBD2 (6 bases). The CDR3 loop spans 12 amino acids. V was clipped by 6 bases and J by 8 bases, with 11 bases between them. This CDR3 reads CASSRRGDEQFF. Here the CDR3 DNA reads TGTGCCAGCAGCCGACGCGGGGATGAGCAGTTCTTC.

The sample holds a few counts of this clonotype. This chain uses TRBV15 with TRBJ2-1; a weak D match, TRBD1 (5 bases). This CDR3 has 12 amino acids. Per germline, CDR1 LNHNV and CDR2 YYDKDF (reference sequence). Trimming left V 7 bases short and J 5 bases short, with 9 bases between. The DNA of the CDR3 is TGTGCCACCATTCAGGACAACAATGAGCAGTTCTTC. As protein: CATIQDNNEQFF.

There are many counts of this clonotype. CDR3 loop: CASSLDGLAGDEQYF. As DNA, the CDR3 is TGCGCCAGCAGCTTGGATGGACTAGCGGGAGACGAGCAGTACTTC. The chain joins TRBV5-1 to TRBJ2-7; 13 positions agree with TRBD2. CDR3 length: 15 amino acids. Germline lookup yields CDR1 SGHRS and CDR2 YFSETQ. J lost 5 bases, V lost 0 bases, and 2 bases had no gene match.

This clonotype has more than one count but fewer than ten. The chain uses TRBV7-9 and TRBJ2-7; 8 positions match TRBD1. The germline gives CDR1 SEHNR, CDR2 FQNEAQ (reference sequence). The CDR3 loop spans 14 amino acids. After removal of 1 base from V and 2 bases from J, the junction contained 1 base not matched to a gene. The DNA of the CDR3 is TGTGCCAGCAGCTTAGGGGACAGGCCCTACGAGCAGTACTTC. Its protein is CASSLGDRPYEQYF.

A few counts support this clonotype. This sequence joins TRBV12-3 or TRBV12-4 and TRBJ2-5; D might be TRBD2 (5 bases). With 9 bases removed from V and 1 base from J, the gap between germline ends came to 12 bases. The CDR3 spans 13 residues. CDR3 protein: CASTRRPQETQYF. Written as DNA, the CDR3 is TGTGCCAGTACCCGGAGGCCCCAAGAGACCCAGTACTTC.

This clonotype was picked up a small number of times. In nucleotides, the CDR3 is TGTGCCAGCAGCGTCCGGGACGACAATCAGCCCCAGCATTTT. It translates to CASSVRDDNQPQHF. This chain connects TRBV9 to TRBJ1-5; tentative D call: TRBD1 (5 bases). This CDR3 has 14 amino acids. The germline V and J ends were trimmed by 2 bases and 3 bases, with 9 bases remaining between them. Germline CDR1 and CDR2: SGDLS and YYNGEE.

This clonotype came up a few times. The rearrangement uses TRBV6-5 and TRBJ1-5; D call uncertain. The CDR3 loop spans 13 amino acids. The germline V gene has CDR1 MNHEY and CDR2 SVGAGI. Trimming removed 2 bases at V and 7 bases at J, with 9 bases between. The CDR3 here is CASSYEVGQPQHF. CDR3 nucleotides: TGTGCCAGCAGTTACGAGGTTGGGCAGCCCCAGCATTTT.

Only a few counts were recorded for this clonotype. V gene TRBV12-3 or TRBV12-4 combines with J gene TRBJ1-1; D is ambiguous. V dropped 4 bases and J dropped 3 bases, with 9 bases sitting between them. The CDR3 length is 13 residues. This CDR3 is CASSSSDYTEAFF. The DNA for the CDR3 is TGTGCCAGCAGTTCTAGTGATTACACTGAAGCTTTCTTT.

This clonotype has more than one count but fewer than ten. CDR3 sequence (DNA): TGCAGTGCTAGAGATTATGTGAAGGGGAATACGCAGTATTTT. Protein product: CSARDYVKGNTQYF. The chain uses TRBV20-1 and TRBJ2-3, with D perhaps matching TRBD1 (5 bases). In germline, CDR1 is DFQATT, CDR2 SNEGSKA (reference sequence). Trimming removed 0 bases at V and 7 bases at J, with 14 bases between. The CDR3 totals 14 residues.

This clonotype was seen a few times. V gene TRBV5-1 combines with J gene TRBJ2-7; D might be TRBD1 (6 bases). This CDR3 is built from 15 residues. Per germline, CDR1 SGHRS and CDR2 YFSETQ. V was trimmed by 0 bases and J by 6 bases, leaving 16 bases between them. CDR3 region: CASSLDAGQPTEQYF. The CDR3 DNA follows: TGCGCCAGCAGCTTGGATGCTGGACAGCCCACCGAGCAGTACTTC.

There are a few counts of this clonotype. This rearrangement joins TRBV2 to TRBJ2-3; the D gene is possibly TRBD2 (5 bases). Trimming removed 3 bases from V and 0 bases from J, with 10 bases in between. In germline, CDR1 is SNHLY, CDR2 FYNNEI. The CDR3 runs 15 residues. The CDR3 spells CASSEFGVSTDTQYF. CDR3 nucleotides: TGTGCCAGCAGTGAGTTCGGGGTGAGCACAGATACGCAGTATTTT.

This clonotype was detected only a few times. This chain links TRBV20-1 with TRBJ1-4; a possible D gene is TRBD1 (6 bases). The CDR3 has 15 amino acids. In germline, CDR1 is DFQATT, CDR2 SNEGSKA (reference sequence). The V gene lost 6 bases and the J gene lost 7 bases, with 21 bases spanning the gap. This CDR3 reads CSAQTWGLIGEKLFF. The CDR3 bases are TGCAGTGCCCAAACCTGGGGGCTAATTGGTGAAAAACTGTTTTTT.

Many counts were recorded for this clonotype. This chain connects TRBV12-3 or TRBV12-4 to TRBJ1-2; D might be TRBD1 (5 bases). V lost 5 bases and J lost 3, with 13 bases in between. The CDR3 extends over 14 amino acids. The CDR3 region is CASSLTDFDYGYTF. CDR3 nucleotides: TGTGCCAGCAGTCTGACAGATTTTGACTATGGCTACACCTTC.